A single sample gave rise to the 12 T cell receptor beta chains below, sequenced in a study of T cell responses to AZD1222 COVID-19 vaccine. Some clones are missing from TCRdb's copy, which holds only in-frame ones; the method was immunoSEQ multiplex PCR. The sample has 110,000 or so clones, around 89% seen once. The specimen comprised peripheral blood, sampled 28 days after the second AZD1222 dose. These receptors were obtained from an adult who received the AZD1222 COVID-19 vaccine.

The V gene is TRBV6-5, the J gene TRBJ1-1, with TRBD1 matching over 7 bases. The CDR3 spans 15 residues. The germline CDR1 and CDR2 sequences are MNHEY and SVGAGI. V was pared by 2 bases and J by 3 bases, with 6 bases of the junction left unmatched. DNA of the CDR3: TGTGCCAGCAGTTACAGTGCAGGGGGGTACACTGAAGCTTTCTTT. As protein: CASSYSAGGYTEAFF.

This chain uses TRBV5-1 with TRBJ2-5, with a weak D call TRBD2 (6 bases). Looked up from germline, CDR1 is SGHRS and CDR2 is YFSETQ. V shed 2 bases and J shed 4 bases, with 9 bases lying between them. This CDR3 is built from 13 residues. CDR3 residues: CASSFTSRETQYF. DNA of the CDR3: TGCGCCAGCAGCTTCACTAGCAGAGAGACCCAGTACTTC.

Of note for this clone: This specimen includes other DNA sequences encoding the same CDR3. The CDR3 region has the DNA TGTGCCAGCAGCTTATCACTAGCCGGCTCCTACAATGAGCAGTTCTTC. Translation: CASSLSLAGSYNEQFF. V usage is TRBV7-9 and J usage is TRBJ2-1; maybe TRBD2 (6 bases). This CDR3 is 16 amino acids long. The germline V gene has CDR1 SEHNR and CDR2 FQNEAQ (reference sequence). Trimming pared 2 bases from V and 0 bases from J, leaving 11 bases between.

Here the CDR3 DNA reads TGTGCCATCAACTCAGACAGGGAGGGCTACGAGCAGTACTTC. Encoded protein: CAINSDREGYEQYF. The chain employs TRBV10-3 and TRBJ2-7; the D gene could be TRBD1 or TRBD2 (7 bases each). This CDR3 is built from 14 residues. The ends were cut back, 7 bases at V and 3 bases at J, with 16 bases in the middle. Germline V gene sequence: CDR1 ENHRY, CDR2 SYGVKD.

This chain connects TRBV19 to TRBJ1-2, with 7 bases matching TRBD1. From germline, CDR1 is LNHDA and CDR2 SQIVND (reference sequence). This CDR3 comprises 16 residues. The junction had 11 bases not matched to a gene; V was cut back by 2 bases and J by 5 bases. CDR3 DNA: TGTGCCAGTAGTATACTGACAGGGATGGATATTTATGGCTACACCTTC. This encodes CASSILTGMDIYGYTF. Based on the CDR3 plus reference TRBV19 and TRBJ1-2, the full variable domain is DGGITQSPKYLFRKEGQNVTLSCEQNLNHDAMYWYRQDPGQGLRLIYYSQIVNDFQKGDIAEGYSVSREKKESFPLTVTSAQKNPTAFYLCASSILTGMDIYGYTFGSGTRLTVV.

The rearrangement joins TRBV5-6 to TRBJ1-5, with 10 positions matching TRBD1. The CDR3 loop spans 14 amino acids. Trimming at V came to 3 bases and at J to 6 bases, leaving 3 bases not matched to a gene. From germline, CDR1 is SGHDT and CDR2 YYEEEE. The chain's CDR3 is CASSSGQGLQPQHF. CDR3 DNA sequence: TGTGCCAGCAGCTCGGGACAGGGGCTTCAGCCCCAGCATTTT.

The chain joins TRBV5-1 to TRBJ2-5, with D perhaps being TRBD1 or TRBD2 (6 bases each). This CDR3 comprises 18 residues. Germline loops: CDR1 SGHRS, CDR2 YFSETQ. V was cut by 4 bases and J by 4 bases, with 26 bases left in between. This CDR3 reads CASSPGRGAGRLGETQYF. The DNA of the CDR3 is TGCGCCAGCAGCCCGGGTAGGGGGGCAGGTCGTTTGGGAGAGACCCAGTACTTC.

This clone appeared once. V and J are TRBV2 and TRBJ1-1, with a tentative D call TRBD1 (6 bases). Germline-derived CDR1 and CDR2 are SNHLY and FYNNEI. Deletions cut 7 bases from V and 1 base from J, with 16 bases between. The CDR3 loop spans 15 amino acids. The CDR3 is CASTVVGGGNTEAFF. In DNA, the CDR3 is TGTGCCAGCACAGTGGTCGGAGGGGGGAACACTGAAGCTTTCTTT.

This clone was found a few times. This sequence joins TRBV11-3 and TRBJ2-5, with D possibly matching TRBD1 (6 bases). CDR1 is SGHNT and CDR2 is YENEEA in the germline V gene. V was shortened by 3 bases and J by 2 bases, with 13 bases between the two germline ends. This CDR3 contains 15 residues. The CDR3 coding sequence is TGTGCCAGCAGCTTGGGTCCGGGACAACAAGAGACCCAGTACTTC. Residues: CASSLGPGQQETQYF.

This chain uses TRBV27 with TRBJ2-7; 12 bases are shared with TRBD1. CDR3 length equals 16 residues. Losses at the gene ends were 2 bases for V and 4 bases for J; bases not matched to a gene: 6. CDR1 and CDR2 from the germline V gene are MNHEY and SMNVEV (reference sequence). The CDR3 protein is CASSLGPGQGAYEQYF. As DNA, the CDR3 is TGTGCCAGCAGTTTAGGTCCGGGACAGGGGGCGTACGAGCAGTACTTC.

V gene TRBV14 combines with J gene TRBJ1-1, with a weak D call TRBD1 (5 bases). Looked up from germline, CDR1 is SGHDN and CDR2 is FVKESK. V lost 0 bases and J 6 bases, leaving 23 bases between the germline ends. The CDR3 spans 18 residues. The CDR3, as DNA: TGTGCCAGCAGCCAAGAGGGCTGGGGGACCAGTCCGTATTCTGAAGCTTTCTTT. It encodes CASSQEGWGTSPYSEAFF.

The rearrangement joins TRBV15 to TRBJ2-7, with D unclear. The CDR3 consists of 16 residues. CDR1 and CDR2 from the germline V gene are LNHNV and YYDKDF (reference sequence). The ends were cut back, 0 bases at V and 3 bases at J, with 15 bases in the middle. CDR3 amino acids: CATSRDRGLRGYEQYF. CDR3 DNA: TGTGCCACCAGCAGAGATCGAGGCCTGCGCGGCTACGAGCAGTACTTC.